Here is one TCR beta chain with its context. The antigen this receptor binds is unknown. The sample holds no much larger clone one base away, and base qualities are not on file. This record comes from a study of blood T cells in healthy people across ages (dated by TCRdb to between 2014 and 2017). About the full investigation: Template switching captured roughly one uniquely barcoded TCR beta cDNA molecule per two T cells in model experiments. To avoid experimental bias, donors of different ages were randomly spread across the sequencing lanes. The donors were divided into four age groups: young (average approximately 17 years), middle-aged (around 41), aged (about 60) and long-lived (roughly 86). Two additional independent replicas of 1 million unique cDNA reads from the same blood draw were analyzed for two donors (one aged 18 to 29 and one aged 80 or older). Age-related changes in TCR beta repertoire diversity were measured in the study by deep sequencing normalized with unique cDNA molecular identifiers.

Library method: 5' RACE. The sample was run on an Illumina HiSeq 2500. A second PCR of about 7 to 12 cycles was performed with a sample-barcoded 5' primer and a J-beta primer mix. Each TCR beta cDNA molecule received a unique molecular identifier from a template-switch 5' adaptor carrying 12 random nucleotides. Each sample yielded at least 2.5 million CDR3-containing paired-end reads. First-strand cDNA synthesis was performed from all RNA using the Mint cDNA synthesis kit, with priming by a TRBC-specific oligonucleotide. Following uracil-DNA glycosylase treatment, a first 18-cycle PCR with universal primers M1SS and BC2_uni_R was performed on all cDNA. In the source study's methods: For normalization, 1 million high-quality reads, each with a distinct molecular identifier, were randomly selected from each sample. Reads with shared molecular identifiers were discarded instead of being binned into consensus sequences. CDR3 identification, clonotype clustering and error correction used MiTCR with a Q25 quality threshold and the strictest error-elimination algorithm. A nonparametric unseen species model with Euler transformation was used to estimate a lower bound on total TCR beta diversity. The public reads were quality trimmed at Q25 with fastp and then assembled into clones with MiXCR by TCRdb, keeping productive beta chains. Rows are combined by CDR3 protein, so each entry shows the most common genes and DNA. Here the V and J calls rest on TCRdb's processing, not on the authors' analysis. The sample records approximately 800,000 distinct CDR3 sequences, 50% to 65% of which are singletons. The ten biggest clones cover 40% to 50% of the sample.

The CDR3 holds 14 amino acids from the cysteine to the phenylalanine. The kept DNA is CDR3 alone, 42 bases in frame from the first base. V was cut back by 0 bases and J by 7 bases, leaving a gap of 13 bases between them. CDR1 and CDR2 were assigned from the germline V gene as SGHRS and YFSETQ. The roughly 39 donors, aged roughly 6 to 95 years, were systemically healthy Caucasian individuals from Russia. Each donor gave about 11 milliliters of peripheral blood, drawn into EDTA-treated Vacutainer tubes. Ficoll-Paque density-gradient centrifugation was used to isolate PBMCs, with at least 6 million per sample. Trizol reagent was used to extract total RNA from PBMCs, with at least 6 micrograms per sample. Naive CD45RAhigh/CD27high T cell percentages were measured by flow cytometry on a PBMC aliquot from every donor. The research as a whole found: Donor CMV infection status was unknown, potentially confounding age-related changes in expanded clonotypes. Because profiling used bulk unsorted PBMCs, naive and antigen-experienced compartments could not be compared conclusively. Compared with the aged group, more naive CD4+ T cells, fewer expanded clones and increased TCR diversity were shown by the long-lived group, suggesting age selection. The percentage of naive T cells measured by flow cytometry correlated strongly with observed TCR beta diversity. As age increased, observed TCR beta diversity per million T cells dropped in a roughly linear way, and a significant reduction was already evident by age about 36. Total diversity estimates from one million sequenced T cells were considered lower bounds and underestimates.

Sequenced: blood. This clonotype was sampled from a man at least 80 years old in good health. The chain joins TRBV5-1 to TRBJ1-1; the D segment cannot be called with confidence. The CDR3 region reads CASSLEGLSFEAFF. The DNA is TGCGCCAGCAGCTTGGAAGGGCTATCCTTTGAAGCTTTCTTT.